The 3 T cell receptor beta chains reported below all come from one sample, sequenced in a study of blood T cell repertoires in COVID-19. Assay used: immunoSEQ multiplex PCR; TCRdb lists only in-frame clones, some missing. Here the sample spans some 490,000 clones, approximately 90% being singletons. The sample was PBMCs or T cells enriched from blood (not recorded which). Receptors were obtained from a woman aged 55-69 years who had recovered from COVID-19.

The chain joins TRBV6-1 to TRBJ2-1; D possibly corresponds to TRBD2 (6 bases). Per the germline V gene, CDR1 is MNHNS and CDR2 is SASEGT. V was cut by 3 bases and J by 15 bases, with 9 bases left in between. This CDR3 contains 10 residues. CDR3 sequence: CASSEGGGFF. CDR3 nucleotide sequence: TGTGCCAGCAGTGAGGGAGGTGGGTTCTTC.

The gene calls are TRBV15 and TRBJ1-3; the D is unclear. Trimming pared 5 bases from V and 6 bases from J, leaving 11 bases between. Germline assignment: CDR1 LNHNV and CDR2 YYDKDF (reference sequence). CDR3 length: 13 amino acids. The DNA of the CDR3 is TGTGCCACCAGCCCCGAGGTTGAAAACACCATATATTTT. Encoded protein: CATSPEVENTIYF.

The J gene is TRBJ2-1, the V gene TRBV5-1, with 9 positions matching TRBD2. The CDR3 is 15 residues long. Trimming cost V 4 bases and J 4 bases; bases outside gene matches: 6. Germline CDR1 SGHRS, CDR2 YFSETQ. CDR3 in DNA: TGCGCCAGCAGCAAGGATAGCGGGGGATACAATGAGCAGTTCTTC. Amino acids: CASSKDSGGYNEQFF. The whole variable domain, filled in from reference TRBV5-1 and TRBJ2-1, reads KAGVTQTPRYLIKTRGQQVTLSCSPISGHRSVSWYQQTPGQGLQFLFEYFSETQRNKGNFPGRFSGRQFSNSRSEMNVSTLELGDSALYLCASSKDSGGYNEQFFGPGTRLTVL.